This TCR beta chain was sequenced in a study of early T cells in non-severe SARS-CoV-2 infection. The study's findings and limits: Anti-spike CD8 responses were favored in VDJdb matching, and private and CD4 specificities were missed.

TCRdb redid the calling of the 5' RACE reads with MiXCR, one entry per CDR3 protein. The sample contains fewer than 40,000 distinct CDR3 sequences, approximately 6.1% of which appear only once. In its sample, this clonotype is medium-sized (0.01 to 0.1%). Its antigen is as yet unknown. The CDR3 runs to 16 residues. CDR1 is MNHNS, CDR2 SASEGT, per germline. V was clipped by 6 bases and J by 6 bases; unmatched bases: 15. The chain joins TRBV6-1 to TRBJ2-3, with 7 bases lining up with TRBD1. Sample: whole blood. This clonotype was sampled from an adult who was a healthcare worker with PCR-confirmed SARS-CoV-2 infection or an uninfected control (not recorded which). In DNA form, the CDR3 reads TGTGCCAGCAGCGGAAAGGGGGCCATCGCTGGGGATACGCAGTATTTT. This sequence encodes CASSGKGAIAGDTQYF.